This TCR beta chain was captured in a study of T cell repertoires in cytomegalovirus infection (dated by TCRdb to about 2019). Describing the broader study: Because public TCR beta signatures pointed to carriage of CMV infection together with the matching HLA type, the HLA type of each donor mattered for the analysis.

Study-level results and caveats: The ex vivo response was dominated by HLA-C-restricted CMV-specific TCR beta clonotypes, and the single most frequent clonotype in two of eight donors was supplied by these HLA-C-restricted clonotypes. In both this cohort and an independent roughly 400-donor cohort, the cumulative frequency of public TCR beta family members distinguished carriers of CMV infection plus the relevant HLA type.

The sequencing machine was an Illumina HiSeq 1500. The raw public reads went through TCRdb reprocessing: fastp at Q25, MiXCR clone calling, in-frame beta chains kept. Records with the same CDR3 protein are collapsed into one entry carrying the most frequent genes and DNA. For this sample the table gives 97,000 or so distinct CDR3 sequences, of which approximately 15% were detected only once. The ten largest account for about 7.3% of the sample. Taken from cysteine to phenylalanine, the CDR3 has 12 residues. The kept DNA is CDR3 alone, 36 bases in frame from the first base. Looking up the germline V gene yields CDR1 SGHDT and CDR2 YYEEEE. The trim is 0 bases for V and 8 bases for J, with a gap of 3 bases between the germline ends. This clonotype appeared many times. Its binding antigen is unknown. Qualities for individual bases were not recorded, and no much larger clone is one base off.

This chain joins TRBV5-6 to TRBJ1-6; the D gene assignment is ambiguous. This clonotype was obtained from a human donor in good health (CMV status not recorded). Some clones in this sample may be carry-over from other donors' samples. Sequenced input: PBMCs. The sequenced DNA is TGTGCCAGCAGCTTGGTGGATTCACCCCTCCACTTT. Its translation is CASSLVDSPLHF.